This TCR beta chain emerged from a study of blood T cell repertoires in COVID-19. As handled by the study authors: Amplification with reference gene primers provided the estimates of nucleated cell counts. Only in-frame clones appear in the TCRdb table, and some are missing; sequencing was by immunoSEQ multiplex PCR. V and J calls and clone size are those listed in that table; D and trimming were worked out from the DNA. The repertoire holds 130,000 to 150,000 clones, with about four fifths as singletons. This TCR was recovered from a human donor with acute or convalescent COVID-19. The donor label of this sample is uncertain. The sequencing sample was made of peripheral blood.

CDR3: CSARLHDRVHF. The CDR3 DNA reads as TGCAGTGCTAGACTGCACGACAGGGTGCATTTT. The chain employs TRBV20-1 and TRBJ1-5; the match to TRBD1 covers 7 bases. The CDR3 length is 11 residues. In germline, CDR1 is DFQATT, CDR2 SNEGSKA (reference sequence). With 2 bases clipped from V and 15 bases from J, the junction kept 7 bases outside the gene matches.